This entry is about one T cell receptor beta chain. What it recognizes is unknown. The method was immunoSEQ multiplex PCR; TCRdb's version includes in-frame clones alone and lacks a portion of them. The profile shows 75,000 to 100,000 clones, about 90% of them singletons. This CDR3 comprises 15 residues. The germline CDR1 and CDR2 sequences are SGHTA and FQGNSA. Trimming shortened V by 2 bases and J by 1 base, and 11 bases separated the two germline ends. This sample was taken from a study of T cell responses to AZD1222 COVID-19 vaccine. Study-level information: It was second doses at about 4 or about 12 weeks that were pooled. General study findings and limits: Donor demographics were predominantly white British with a female majority; clonal diversity may be underestimated. At 160-218 and 743-854, vaccine-associated CD4 TCRs were dominant, and they spanned spike.

This rearrangement joins TRBV7-2 to TRBJ1-1; TRBD1 might be the D (5 bases). The sequencing used peripheral blood, collected on day 0 of AZD1222 vaccination. The sequence was collected from an adult in good health. CDR3 DNA: TGTGCCAGCAGCTTAAGTATGGGGGGGAACACTGAAGCTTTCTTT. Its translation is CASSLSMGGNTEAFF.